This TCR beta chain stems from a study of blood T cells in healthy people across ages. A second PCR, run for about 6 to 11 cycles, used a sample-barcoded 5' primer plus a J-beta primer mix. TCRdb recomputed calls from the 5' RACE reads with MiXCR, one row per CDR3 protein. The sample has approximately 800,000 distinct CDR3 sequences, approximately 25% seen once; the top ten hold under 4.5%. V was shortened by 1 base and J by 4 bases, with 10 bases between the two germline ends. Germline V lookup: CDR1 SGHTA, CDR2 FQGTGA. CDR3 size: 15 residues. The sample was also reused in another study, on T cells of mothers and their children. As reported in that work: The sample comes from fewer than ten healthy Caucasian donors: mothers and children.

The sequence was collected from a boy younger than 18 in good health. Material: blood. This rearrangement joins TRBV7-3 to TRBJ1-4, with a weak D call TRBD1 (6 bases). The CDR3 region is CASSLNGGLNEKLFF. CDR3 sequence (DNA): TGTGCCAGCAGCTTAAATGGGGGGCTTAATGAAAAACTGTTTTTT.